This T cell receptor (beta chain) was retrieved from a study of T-cell memory formation after mild COVID-19. Study outcomes and limitations: The finding that pre-infection memory included some responding clones suggested that cross-reactive memory joined.

TCRdb re-called the 5' RACE reads through MiXCR, storing one row per CDR3 protein. The sample records under 400,000 distinct CDR3 sequences, 25% to 30% being singletons. Turning to this clonotype: The antigen remains unidentified.

This CDR3 region has 18 residues. From germline, CDR1 is KGHSH and CDR2 LQKENI. Trimming removed 1 base from V and 3 bases from J; junction bases left unmatched: 5. The sample was PBMCs or a T cell subset sorted from them (not recorded which). The receptor comes from an adult woman who had mild COVID-19 (a few samples of this study predate the infection). Cell type and time point are not known. The J gene is TRBJ2-2, the V gene TRBV18; 13 bases are a match to TRBD2. In nucleotides, the CDR3 is TGTGCCAGCTCACCACAGGGACTAGCGGGGCGCTACACCGGGGAGCTGTTTTTT. Translation: CASSPQGLAGRYTGELFF.